Listed below are T cell receptor beta chains from one sample, sequenced in a study of shared clonotypes between healthy human individuals. TCRdb's copy holds only in-frame clones and misses some; the assay was immunoSEQ multiplex PCR. The data show under 1 million clones, about 92% seen once. The sample consisted of naive CD8+ T cells sorted from blood. The receptors were gathered from a man aged 25 to 40 in good health. CDR3s include the opening cysteine and the closing phenylalanine or tryptophan. Fields, in order: D gene, J gene, clone size, CDR3 length, V gene, CDR3 protein, CDR3 DNA. The D gene is left open where the match is weak. The size field is filled for only some rows; it gives once, few, many or a size class.

>.|TRBJ2-7|.|14|TRBV5-5
CASSLEGSLWEQYF
TGTGCCAGCAGCTTGGAGGGTTCCCTATGGGAGCAGTACTTC
>TRBD1|TRBJ2-7|.|14|TRBV29-1
CSVETGTATYEQYF
TGCAGCGTGGAAACCGGGACAGCCACCTACGAGCAGTACTTC
>.|TRBJ2-5|.|19|TRBV11-2
CASSLVPPHEVTSGETQYF
TGTGCCAGCAGCTTAGTTCCCCCACACGAGGTTACCTCTGGGGAGACCCAGTACTTC
>.|TRBJ2-7|.|11|TRBV19
CASSTYYEQYF
TGTGCCAGTAGTACATACTACGAGCAGTACTTC
>.|TRBJ2-7|once|15|TRBV7-9
CASSPVRSSSYEQYF
TGTGCCAGCAGCCCTGTGAGGAGTAGCTCCTACGAGCAGTACTTC
>TRBD2|TRBJ2-1|.|15|TRBV10-1
CASSEAGSSYNEQFF
TGCGCCAGCAGTGAAGCGGGAAGCTCCTACAATGAGCAGTTCTTC
>.|TRBJ1-1|.|12|TRBV29-1
CSVVEDFPEAFF
TGCAGCGTTGTGGAGGACTTCCCTGAAGCTTTCTTT
>.|TRBJ2-7|few|14|TRBV7-9
CASSFGDIAYEQYF
TGTGCCAGCAGCTTTGGGGACATTGCCTACGAGCAGTACTTC
>TRBD1|TRBJ2-7|few|13|TRBV10-3
CAIRGQGDYEQYF
TGTGCCATCAGGGGACAGGGGGACTACGAGCAGTACTTC
>.|TRBJ1-5|.|17|TRBV7-2
CASSLGRGEWSNQPQHF
TGTGCCAGCAGCTTAGGTAGGGGGGAGTGGAGCAATCAGCCCCAGCATTTT
>.|TRBJ2-7|.|14|TRBV30
CAWSGPGLTYEQYF
TGTGCCTGGAGTGGCCCGGGGCTGACCTACGAGCAGTACTTC
>TRBD1|TRBJ2-7|.|19|TRBV27
CASGSRDRDFEPPSYEQYF
TGTGCCAGCGGATCCCGGGACAGGGACTTTGAACCTCCCTCCTACGAGCAGTACTTC
>.|TRBJ2-7|.|15|TRBV2
CASRPLTERPYEQYF
TGTGCCAGCCGCCCCCTAACAGAGAGGCCGTACGAGCAGTACTTC
>TRBD2|TRBJ2-3|.|19|TRBV29-1
CSVEGTAYSGSWDTDTQYF
TGCAGCGTTGAAGGGACCGCTTACAGCGGGAGTTGGGATACAGATACGCAGTATTTT